Reported below is one T cell receptor beta chain. No antigen is known for it. This record belongs to a study of breast tumors, draining lymph nodes, adjacent tissues. Study results and caveats: That most tumor T cells come from lymph nodes remained unproven. Most tumor T cells seemingly derive from lymph node, then expand in tumor. Compared with lymph nodes, tumors were less diverse; compared with nontumor tissue, more. Tumor and nontumor repertoires were significantly more similar in luminal-like than in basal-like breast cancer.

V was clipped by 8 bases and J by 7 bases, with 18 bases between them. This CDR3 is 14 amino acids long. The germline CDR1 and CDR2 sequences are MDHEN and SYDVKM. MiXCR was run by TCRdb on the multiplex PCR reads, yielding one entry per CDR3 protein. The sample records 100,000 or so distinct CDR3 sequences, 20% to 25% being singletons. Samples came from axillary lymph nodes draining the breast cancer. The chain uses TRBV28 and TRBJ1-5; D ambiguous. Specimen: axillary lymph node tissue. This receptor was obtained from a female donor with breast cancer. Some clones in this sample may be carry-over from other donors' samples. CDR3 sequence: CASSGNNLGQPQHF. The CDR3 DNA sequence: TGTGCCAGCTCGGGAAACAACCTGGGGCAGCCCCAGCATTTT.